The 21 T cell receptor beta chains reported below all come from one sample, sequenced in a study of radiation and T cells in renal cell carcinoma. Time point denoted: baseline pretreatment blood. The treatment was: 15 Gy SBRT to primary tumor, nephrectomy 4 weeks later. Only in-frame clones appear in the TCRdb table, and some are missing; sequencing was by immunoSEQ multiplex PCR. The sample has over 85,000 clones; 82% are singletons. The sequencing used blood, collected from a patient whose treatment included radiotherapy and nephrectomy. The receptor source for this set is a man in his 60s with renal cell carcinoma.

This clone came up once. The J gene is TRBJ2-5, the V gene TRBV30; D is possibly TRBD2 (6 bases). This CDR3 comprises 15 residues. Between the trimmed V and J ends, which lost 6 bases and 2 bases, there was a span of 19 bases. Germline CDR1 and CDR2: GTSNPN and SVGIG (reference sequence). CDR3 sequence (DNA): TGTGCCTGTACGCTGGTGGGCGGGAATCAAGAGACCCAGTACTTC. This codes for CACTLVGGNQETQYF.

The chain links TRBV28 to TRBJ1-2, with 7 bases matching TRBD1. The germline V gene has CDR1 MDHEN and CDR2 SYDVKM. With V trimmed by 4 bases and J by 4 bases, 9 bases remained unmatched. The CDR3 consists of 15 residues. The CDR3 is CASSSPFNRGYGYTF. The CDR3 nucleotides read TGTGCCAGCAGTTCCCCCTTTAACAGGGGCTATGGCTACACCTTC.

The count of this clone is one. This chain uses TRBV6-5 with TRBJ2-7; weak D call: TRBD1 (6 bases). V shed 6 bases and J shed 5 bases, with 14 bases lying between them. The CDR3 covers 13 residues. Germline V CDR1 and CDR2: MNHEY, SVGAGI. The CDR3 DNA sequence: TGTGCCAGCAGGGAACAGGGCAGGAACGAGCAGTACTTC. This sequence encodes CASREQGRNEQYF.

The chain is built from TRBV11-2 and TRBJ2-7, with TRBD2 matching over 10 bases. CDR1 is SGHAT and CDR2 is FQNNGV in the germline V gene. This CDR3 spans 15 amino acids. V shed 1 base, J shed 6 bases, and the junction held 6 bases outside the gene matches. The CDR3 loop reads CASSLVTSGTSEQYF. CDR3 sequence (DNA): TGTGCCAGCAGCTTAGTCACTAGCGGGACTTCCGAGCAGTACTTC.

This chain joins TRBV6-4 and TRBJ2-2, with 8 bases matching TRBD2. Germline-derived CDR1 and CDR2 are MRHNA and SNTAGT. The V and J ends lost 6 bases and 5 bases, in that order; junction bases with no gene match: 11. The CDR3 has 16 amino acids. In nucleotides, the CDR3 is TGTGCCAGCAGCGCGTTCCCGGGAGGGGTAACCGGGGAGCTGTTTTTT. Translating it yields CASSAFPGGVTGELFF.

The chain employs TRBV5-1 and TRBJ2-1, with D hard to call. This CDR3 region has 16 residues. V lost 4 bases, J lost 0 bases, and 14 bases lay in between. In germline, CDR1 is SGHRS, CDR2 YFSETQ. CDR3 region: CASSLPTPSSYNEQFF. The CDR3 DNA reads TGCGCCAGCAGCCTCCCTACCCCGAGCTCCTACAATGAGCAGTTCTTC.

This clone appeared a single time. Here the CDR3 DNA reads TGTGCCAGCAGCTTAGGGGGGACAGGGAAGGGCTACACCTTC. This translates into CASSLGGTGKGYTF. The chain links TRBV7-8 to TRBJ1-2; 9 positions match TRBD1. The CDR3 totals 14 residues. After removal of 1 base from V and 8 bases from J, the junction contained 5 bases not matched to a gene. Germline lookup yields CDR1 SGHVS and CDR2 FQNEAQ.

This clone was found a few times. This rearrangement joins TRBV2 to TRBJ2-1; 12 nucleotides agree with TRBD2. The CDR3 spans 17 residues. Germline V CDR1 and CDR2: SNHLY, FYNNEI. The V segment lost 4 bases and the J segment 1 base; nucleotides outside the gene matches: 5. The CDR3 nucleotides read TGTGCCAGCAGTGGGACTAGCGGGATGGGATCCTACAATGAGCAGTTCTTC. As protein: CASSGTSGMGSYNEQFF.

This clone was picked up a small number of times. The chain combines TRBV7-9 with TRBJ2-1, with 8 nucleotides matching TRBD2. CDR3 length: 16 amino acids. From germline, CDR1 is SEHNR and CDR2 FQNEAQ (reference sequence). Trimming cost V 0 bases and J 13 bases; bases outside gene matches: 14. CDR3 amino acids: CASSLAVAGPPFPQFF. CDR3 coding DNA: TGTGCCAGCAGCTTAGCCGTAGCGGGACCTCCCTTTCCCCAGTTCTTC.

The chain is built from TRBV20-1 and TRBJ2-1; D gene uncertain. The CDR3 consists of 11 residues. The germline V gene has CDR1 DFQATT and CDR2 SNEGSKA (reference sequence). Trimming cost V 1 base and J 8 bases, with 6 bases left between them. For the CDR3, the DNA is TGCAGTGCTAGAGGGAGCGATGAGCAGTTCTTC. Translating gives CSARGSDEQFF.

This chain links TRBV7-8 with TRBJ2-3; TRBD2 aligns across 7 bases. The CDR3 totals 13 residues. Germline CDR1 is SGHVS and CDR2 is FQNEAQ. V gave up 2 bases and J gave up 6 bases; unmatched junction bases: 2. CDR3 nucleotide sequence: TGTGCCAGCAGCTTATGGGAGGGGGATACGCAGTATTTT. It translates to CASSLWEGDTQYF.

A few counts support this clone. The CDR3 loop reads CASRRTGGATEAFF. The DNA of the CDR3 is TGTGCCAGTAGGCGAACGGGCGGGGCGACTGAAGCTTTCTTT. The chain links TRBV19 to TRBJ1-1; weak D call: TRBD1 (5 bases). Between the trimmed V and J ends, which lost 6 bases and 5 bases, there was a span of 16 bases. This CDR3 is 14 amino acids long. Germline V CDR1 and CDR2: LNHDA, SQIVND (reference sequence).

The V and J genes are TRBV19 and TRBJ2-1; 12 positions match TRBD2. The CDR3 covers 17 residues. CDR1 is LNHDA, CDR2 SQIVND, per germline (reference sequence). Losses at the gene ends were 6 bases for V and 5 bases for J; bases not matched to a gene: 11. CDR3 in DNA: TGTGCCAGTAGCGTGACTAGCGGGAGTCATAGTGACAATGAGCAGTTCTTC. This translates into CASSVTSGSHSDNEQFF.

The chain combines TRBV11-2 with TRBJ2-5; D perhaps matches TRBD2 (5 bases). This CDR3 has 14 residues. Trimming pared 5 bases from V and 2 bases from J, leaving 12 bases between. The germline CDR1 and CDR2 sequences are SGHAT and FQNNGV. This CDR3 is CASSVLDSQETQYF. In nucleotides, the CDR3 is TGTGCCAGCAGCGTCCTGGACTCACAAGAGACCCAGTACTTC.

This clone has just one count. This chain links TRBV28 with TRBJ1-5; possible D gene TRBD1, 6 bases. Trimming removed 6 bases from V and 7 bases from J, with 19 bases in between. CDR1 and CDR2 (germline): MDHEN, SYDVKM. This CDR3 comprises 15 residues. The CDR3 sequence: CASSQWAGVGQPQHF. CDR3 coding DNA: TGTGCCAGCAGCCAATGGGCAGGGGTAGGGCAGCCCCAGCATTTT.

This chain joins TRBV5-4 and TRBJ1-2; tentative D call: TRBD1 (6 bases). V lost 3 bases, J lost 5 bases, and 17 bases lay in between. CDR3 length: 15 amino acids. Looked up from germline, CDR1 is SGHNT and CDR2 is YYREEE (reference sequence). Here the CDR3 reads CASSSSGGHLYGYTF. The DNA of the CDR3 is TGTGCCAGCAGCTCGTCGGGGGGACATCTATATGGCTACACCTTC.

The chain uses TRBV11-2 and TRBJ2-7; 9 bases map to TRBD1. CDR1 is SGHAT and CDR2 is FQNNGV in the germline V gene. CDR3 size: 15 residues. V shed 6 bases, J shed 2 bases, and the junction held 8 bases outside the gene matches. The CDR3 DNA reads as TGTGCCAGCAGTTCCGGGACAGGGTTCGCCTACGAGCAGTACTTC. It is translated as CASSSGTGFAYEQYF.

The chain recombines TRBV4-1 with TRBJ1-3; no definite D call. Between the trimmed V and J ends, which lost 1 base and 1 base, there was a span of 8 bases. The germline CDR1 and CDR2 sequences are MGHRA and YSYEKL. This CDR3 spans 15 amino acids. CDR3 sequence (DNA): TGCGCCAGCAGCCAAGTGCGACTTTCTGGAAACACCATATATTTT. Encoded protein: CASSQVRLSGNTIYF.

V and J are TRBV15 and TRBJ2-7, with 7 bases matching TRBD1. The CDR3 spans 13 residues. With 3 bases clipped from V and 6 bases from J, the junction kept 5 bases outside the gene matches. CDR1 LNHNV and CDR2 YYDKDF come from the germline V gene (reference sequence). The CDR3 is CATSSDRVGEQYF. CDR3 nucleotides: TGTGCCACCAGCAGTGACAGGGTCGGCGAGCAGTACTTC. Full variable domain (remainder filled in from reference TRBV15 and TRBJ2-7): DAMVIQNPRYQVTQFGKPVTLSCSQTLNHNVMYWYQQKSSQAPKLLFHYYDKDFNNEADTPDNFQSRRPNTSFCFLDIRSPGLGDTAMYLCATSSDRVGEQYFGPGTRLTVT.

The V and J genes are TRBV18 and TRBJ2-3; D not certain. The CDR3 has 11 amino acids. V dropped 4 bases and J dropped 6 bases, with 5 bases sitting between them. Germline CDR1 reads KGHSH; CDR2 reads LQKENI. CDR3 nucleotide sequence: TGTGCCAGCTCACAGGAGGATACGCAGTATTTT. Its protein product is CASSQEDTQYF. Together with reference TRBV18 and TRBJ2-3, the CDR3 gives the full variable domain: NAGVMQNPRHLVRRRGQEARLRCSPMKGHSHVYWYRQLPEEGLKFMVYLQKENIIDESGMPKERFSAEFPKEGPSILRIQQVVRGDSAAYFCASSQEDTQYFGPGTRLTVL.

The CDR3 protein is CASSLWVSTDTQYF. CDR3 in DNA: TGCGCCAGCAGCTTATGGGTTAGCACAGATACGCAGTATTTT. The V call is TRBV5-1, the J call TRBJ2-3; D remains unclear. The CDR3 loop spans 14 amino acids. Trimming took 2 bases from V and 0 from J, leaving 7 bases between them. Germline-derived CDR1 and CDR2 are SGHRS and YFSETQ.